This T cell receptor beta chain was obtained from a study of OX40 agonist ivuxolimab in advanced cancers. Study in general: Three patients had partial responses: one hepatocellular carcinoma, two cutaneous melanoma.

The CDR3 loop spans 15 amino acids. The V and J ends lost 4 bases and 4 bases, in that order; junction bases with no gene match: 6. Looked up from germline, CDR1 is SEHNR and CDR2 is FQNEAQ (reference sequence). Worth noting for this clone: Its antigen is not known.

Data came from immunoSEQ multiplex PCR; TCRdb stores just in-frame clones and leaves some out. The sample includes about 21,000 clones, just under 85% of them seen just once. General observations from the study: Low normalized T-cell clonal expansion also characterized some of the nonresponders. Clonal expansion from baseline to week 6 occurred in both CD4+ and CD8+ T cells.

This chain connects TRBV7-9 to TRBJ2-7, with TRBD1 identical over 11 bases. This clonotype originated in an adult with an advanced solid tumor such as melanoma, head and neck, liver or kidney cancer. The sequences come from CD4+ or CD8+ T cells sorted from blood, collected in a trial of the OX40 agonist ivuxolimab. CDR3 sequence reads: CASSYRDRGWYEQYF. In nucleotides, the CDR3 is TGTGCCAGCAGCTACCGGGACAGGGGGTGGTACGAGCAGTACTTC.